The next 11 T cell receptor beta chains were all read from a single sample in a study of cytomegalovirus exposure and HLA in healthy donors (dated by TCRdb to the late 2010s). The library relied on the immunoSEQ multiplex PCR assay. The table comes from immuneACCESS by way of TCRdb, which keeps in-frame sequences with V and J called. Part of the clones is missing from these tables; in studies checked, under half for an unresolved V gene and the rest for unknown reasons. Across this sample there are approximately 160,000 clones, with 91% seen only once. Roughly 3% of the sample is taken by the ten largest. The sequencing sample was made of PBMCs. The receptors shown here come from a woman aged 18-29 years in good health and CMV-seropositive.

The chain employs TRBV7-2 and TRBJ1-5; TRBD1 matches at 9 bases. This CDR3 spans 15 amino acids. Germline trimming cut 4 bases from V and 4 bases from J; bases unmatched to any gene: 5. Germline V gene data show CDR1 as SGHTA and CDR2 as FQGNSA. CDR3 bases: TGTGCCAGCAGCTCCTTGGACAGGGGAAATCAGCCCCAGCATTTT. Translation: CASSSLDRGNQPQHF.

The chain is built from TRBV7-9 and TRBJ2-7; D is uncertain. V was shortened by 1 base and J by 9 bases, with 7 bases between the two germline ends. The CDR3 has 11 amino acids. Germline V gene data show CDR1 as SEHNR and CDR2 as FQNEAQ (reference sequence). This CDR3 reads CASSLVPRQYF. The DNA for the CDR3 is TGTGCCAGCAGCTTAGTTCCGAGGCAGTACTTC. Together with reference TRBV7-9 and TRBJ2-7, the CDR3 gives the full variable domain: DTGVSQNPRHKITKRGQNVTFRCDPISEHNRLYWYRQTLGQGPEFLTYFQNEAQLEKSRLLSDRFSAERPKGSFSTLEIQRTEQGDSAMYLCASSLVPRQYFGPGTRLTVT.

The chain links TRBV7-2 to TRBJ2-7, with 10 bases that match TRBD1. The ends lost 1 base at V and 2 bases at J; junction bases unmatched: 2. Germline CDR1 reads SGHTA; CDR2 reads FQGNSA. CDR3 length: 15 residues. The CDR3 loop is CASSLEGTGAYEQYF. The CDR3 DNA reads as TGTGCCAGCAGCTTAGAAGGGACAGGGGCCTACGAGCAGTACTTC.

The chain carries TRBV5-8 and TRBJ2-7; 8 nucleotides line up with TRBD1. The V segment lost 4 bases and the J segment 6 bases; nucleotides outside the gene matches: 12. In germline, CDR1 is SGHTS, CDR2 YDEGEE. The CDR3 covers 15 residues. The CDR3 coding sequence is TGTGCCAGCAGCCCCCCCGGGACAGGAGTAGGCGAGCAGTACTTC. This codes for CASSPPGTGVGEQYF. Filled out from reference TRBV5-8 and TRBJ2-7, the complete variable domain reads EAGVTQSPTHLIKTRGQQATLRCSPISGHTSVYWYQQALGLGLQFLLWYDEGEERNRGNFPPRFSGRQFPNYSSELNVNALELEDSALYLCASSPPGTGVGEQYFGPGTRLTVT.

The chain combines TRBV4-2 with TRBJ1-3; D might be TRBD1 (6 bases). Looked up from germline, CDR1 is LGHNA and CDR2 is YNFKEQ. The CDR3 totals 17 residues. Trimming left V 0 bases short and J 1 base short, with 13 bases between. As DNA, the CDR3 is TGTGCCAGCAGCCAAGATCGGAGACAGGTTTCTGGAAACACCATATATTTT. The encoded protein is CASSQDRRQVSGNTIYF.

The V gene is TRBV7-2, the J gene TRBJ1-1, with a tentative D call TRBD1 (6 bases). The CDR3 sequence is 15 residues long. V lost 1 base, J lost 8 bases, and 17 bases lay in between. Germline V lookup: CDR1 SGHTA, CDR2 FQGNSA. The CDR3 protein is CASSLEGSRGMEAFF. CDR3 DNA sequence: TGTGCCAGCAGCTTAGAGGGGTCCAGGGGTATGGAAGCTTTCTTT. The variable domain in full, completed from reference TRBV7-2 and TRBJ1-1, reads GAGVSQSPSNKVTEKGKDVELRCDPISGHTALYWYRQSLGQGLEFLIYFQGNSAPDKSGLPSDRFSAERTGGSVSTLTIQRTQQEDSAVYLCASSLEGSRGMEAFFGQGTRLTVV.

V and J are TRBV19 and TRBJ1-1; perhaps TRBD1 as D (5 bases). This CDR3 has 14 amino acids. Trimming pared 7 bases from V and 0 bases from J, leaving 12 bases between. Per germline, CDR1 LNHDA and CDR2 SQIVND (reference sequence). The DNA of the CDR3 is TGTGCCAGTAAGTCGAGACAGCTGAACACTGAAGCTTTCTTT. This sequence encodes CASKSRQLNTEAFF.

CDR3 bases: TGTGCCAGCAGCTTAACGGTTATTAGCGCAGATACGCAGTATTTT. It codes for CASSLTVISADTQYF. V is TRBV11-2 and J is TRBJ2-3; the D gene is possibly TRBD2 (5 bases). V was cut by 2 bases and J by 4 bases, with 13 bases left in between. The CDR3 totals 15 residues. CDR1 is SGHAT and CDR2 is FQNNGV in the germline V gene.

This chain joins TRBV29-1 and TRBJ2-3; D is possibly TRBD1 (6 bases). CDR3 length: 14 amino acids. V lost 1 base, J lost 4 bases, and 12 bases lay in between. Germline assignment: CDR1 SQVTM and CDR2 ANQGSEA. The CDR3 DNA follows: TGCAGCGTTGAAGGGGGGCTTGGTTCAGATACGCAGTATTTT. It codes for CSVEGGLGSDTQYF.

This chain uses TRBV28 with TRBJ2-1, with 7 nucleotides matching TRBD2. The V gene end was trimmed by 4 bases and the J gene end by 7 bases; junction bases not matched to a gene: 10. Germline CDR1 is MDHEN and CDR2 is SYDVKM. The length of the CDR3 is 15 residues. CDR3 nucleotide sequence: TGTGCCAGCAGTTCCCCCGGGGGGTTGGGAAATGAGCAGTTCTTC. The encoded protein is CASSSPGGLGNEQFF.

The rearrangement joins TRBV7-2 to TRBJ1-1; possibly TRBD1 for D (6 bases). Trimming stripped 1 base from V and 3 bases from J, with 21 bases between. Per germline, CDR1 SGHTA and CDR2 FQGNSA. The CDR3 loop spans 18 amino acids. CDR3 in amino acids: CASSLVPDRQPSDTEAFF. CDR3 DNA sequence: TGTGCCAGCAGCTTAGTCCCTGACAGGCAGCCCTCGGACACTGAAGCTTTCTTT.